Presented here are 18 T cell receptor beta chains from one specimen sequenced in a study of cytomegalovirus exposure and HLA in healthy donors. Amplification used 60 Vbeta primers and 13 Jbeta primers. Sequenced by immunoSEQ multiplex PCR; TCRdb stores in-frame clones only, minus some. The sample totals 35,000 to 45,000 clones. Sequencing was performed on PBMCs. These receptors all come from a male donor in good health and CMV-seronegative.

The V and J genes are TRBV18 and TRBJ1-1; the D gene is possibly TRBD1 (6 bases). This CDR3 has 14 residues. The germline gives CDR1 KGHSH, CDR2 LQKENI. V lost 5 bases and J lost 10, with 20 bases in between. CDR3 region: CASSDRTDRGRAFF. DNA for the CDR3: TGTGCCAGCTCAGACAGGACCGACCGTGGGAGAGCTTTCTTT.

This chain links TRBV4-1 with TRBJ2-7; no firm D call. CDR3 size: 14 residues. CDR1 and CDR2 from the germline V gene are MGHRA and YSYEKL. V gave up 0 bases and J gave up 2 bases, with 8 bases separating them. For the CDR3, the DNA is TGCGCCAGCAGCCAAGATACACCCCCCTACGAGCAGTACTTC. This codes for CASSQDTPPYEQYF.

V usage is TRBV30 and J usage is TRBJ1-2, with no clear D. Germline loops: CDR1 GTSNPN, CDR2 SVGIG (reference sequence). The CDR3 is made up of 12 amino acids. The ends were cut back, 5 bases at V and 0 bases at J, with 7 bases in the middle. This CDR3 reads CAWGPSNYGYTF. As DNA, the CDR3 is TGTGCCTGGGGCCCATCTAACTATGGCTACACCTTC.

The rearrangement uses TRBV5-4 and TRBJ2-1, with D perhaps matching TRBD2 (6 bases). Germline CDR1 and CDR2: SGHNT and YYREEE (reference sequence). There are 15 residues in the CDR3. V lost 4 bases and J 1 base, leaving 12 bases between the germline ends. In DNA form, the CDR3 reads TGTGCCAGCAGCGAAAGGGACTCTTCCTACAATGAGCAGTTCTTC. It specifies CASSERDSSYNEQFF.

The genes are TRBV27 and TRBJ1-2; TRBD1 agrees at 7 bases. Trimming cost V 4 bases and J 5 bases; bases outside gene matches: 7. This CDR3 is built from 14 residues. Germline V gives CDR1 MNHEY, CDR2 SMNVEV (reference sequence). CDR3 region: CASSSRQGLYGYTF. In DNA form, the CDR3 reads TGTGCCAGCAGTTCCCGACAGGGTTTATATGGCTACACCTTC.

The chain uses TRBV18 and TRBJ1-1, with 12 nucleotides matching TRBD1. V lost 8 bases to trimming and J lost 0 bases; unmatched junction nucleotides: 7. The CDR3 runs to 16 residues. Germline loops: CDR1 KGHSH, CDR2 LQKENI. DNA of the CDR3: TGTGCCAGCCTGGCGGGACAGGGGGCCTTGAACACTGAAGCTTTCTTT. Its protein is CASLAGQGALNTEAFF.

V usage is TRBV27 and J usage is TRBJ2-5, with D possibly being TRBD2 (6 bases). Trimming removed 11 bases from V and 0 bases from J, with 16 bases in between. The CDR3 runs 14 residues. The germline CDR1 and CDR2 sequences are MNHEY and SMNVEV (reference sequence). This CDR3 is CAVRDSWYQETQYF. Here the CDR3 DNA reads TGTGCCGTACGGGACTCTTGGTACCAAGAGACCCAGTACTTC.

V usage is TRBV6-1 and J usage is TRBJ1-1, with TRBD1 matching over 8 bases. CDR3 length: 15 residues. Looked up from germline, CDR1 is MNHNS and CDR2 is SASEGT. V was pared by 6 bases and J by 10 bases, with 16 bases of the junction left unmatched. CDR3 nucleotides: TGTGCCAGCAGCGAGCGAGCGGCAGGGGGCGGGAGAGCTTTCTTT. It specifies CASSERAAGGGRAFF.

This chain links TRBV7-2 with TRBJ1-4, with D possibly TRBD1 on 5 matching bases. From germline, CDR1 is SGHTA and CDR2 FQGNSA. The CDR3 runs 15 residues. Trimming removed 1 base from V and 7 bases from J, with 13 bases in between. CDR3 residues: CASSLDAGDFEKLFF. The CDR3 DNA reads TGTGCCAGCAGCTTAGACGCGGGGGACTTTGAAAAACTGTTTTTT. Full variable domain (missing parts from reference TRBV7-2 and TRBJ1-4): GAGVSQSPSNKVTEKGKDVELRCDPISGHTALYWYRQSLGQGLEFLIYFQGNSAPDKSGLPSDRFSAERTGGSVSTLTIQRTQQEDSAVYLCASSLDAGDFEKLFFGSGTQLSVL.

The rearrangement uses TRBV6-5 and TRBJ2-2; TRBD1 aligns across 8 bases. This CDR3 has 14 residues. CDR1 and CDR2 (germline): MNHEY, SVGAGI. V trimming: 4 bases; J trimming: 6 bases; junction bases outside the gene matches: 4. CDR3 amino acids: CASSSSGGAGELFF. CDR3 DNA: TGTGCCAGCAGTTCTTCAGGGGGCGCCGGGGAGCTGTTTTTT.

The chain uses TRBV7-6 and TRBJ2-7; 9 nucleotides line up with TRBD2. V shed 2 bases, J shed 7 bases, and the junction held 12 bases outside the gene matches. CDR1 is SGHVS and CDR2 is FNYEAQ in the germline V gene. CDR3 length equals 16 residues. The CDR3 protein is CASSLSITAGGAEQYF. The CDR3 region has the DNA TGTGCCAGCAGCTTAAGTATAACAGCGGGAGGAGCTGAGCAGTACTTC.

V usage is TRBV4-1 and J usage is TRBJ2-7; tentatively, D is TRBD1 (5 bases). From germline, CDR1 is MGHRA and CDR2 YSYEKL. With 1 base removed from V and 2 bases from J, the gap between germline ends came to 12 bases. The CDR3 consists of 15 residues. The CDR3 region has the DNA TGCGCCAGCAGCCAAGCGGCTGGACAAACCTACGAGCAGTACTTC. Amino acids: CASSQAAGQTYEQYF.

The chain links TRBV28 to TRBJ2-7, with TRBD2 identical over 11 bases. The junction had 10 bases not matched to a gene; V was cut back by 7 bases and J by 2 bases. Germline V gene data show CDR1 as MDHEN and CDR2 as SYDVKM. The CDR3 runs 16 residues. The CDR3 reads CASIPVGLAGTYEQYF. The CDR3 region has the DNA TGTGCCAGCATCCCCGTCGGACTAGCGGGTACCTACGAGCAGTACTTC.

This chain joins TRBV29-1 and TRBJ1-2; a possible D gene is TRBD1 (5 bases). Germline V lookup: CDR1 SQVTM, CDR2 ANQGSEA. This CDR3 spans 16 amino acids. V was pared by 7 bases and J by 6 bases, with 27 bases between. The CDR3 region has the DNA TGCAGCGCGGAGCCGGGCGGGACTCACCCCGTGAATGGCTACACCTTC. This gives the protein CSAEPGGTHPVNGYTF.

CDR3 loop: CASSGTGETGELFF. The CDR3 nucleotides read TGTGCCAGCAGCGGTACAGGGGAAACCGGGGAGCTGTTTTTT. This chain links TRBV7-9 with TRBJ2-2, with 7 positions matching TRBD1. The J segment lost 5 bases and the V segment lost 5 bases, leaving 5 bases of the junction unmatched. Germline lookup yields CDR1 SEHNR and CDR2 FQNEAQ (reference sequence). The CDR3 totals 14 residues. Variable domain in full (rest from reference TRBV7-9 and TRBJ2-2): DTGVSQNPRHKITKRGQNVTFRCDPISEHNRLYWYRQTLGQGPEFLTYFQNEAQLEKSRLLSDRFSAERPKGSFSTLEIQRTEQGDSAMYLCASSGTGETGELFFGEGSRLTVL.

The chain couples TRBV7-9 to TRBJ2-7; D might be TRBD1 (5 bases). With 9 bases removed from V and 3 bases from J, the gap between germline ends came to 15 bases. Germline CDR1 SEHNR, CDR2 FQNEAQ (reference sequence). The CDR3 runs to 13 residues. The DNA for the CDR3 is TGTGCCAGTTCGAAAGGGGCAGGCTACGAGCAGTACTTC. This encodes CASSKGAGYEQYF. The whole variable domain, filled in from reference TRBV7-9 and TRBJ2-7, reads DTGVSQNPRHKITKRGQNVTFRCDPISEHNRLYWYRQTLGQGPEFLTYFQNEAQLEKSRLLSDRFSAERPKGSFSTLEIQRTEQGDSAMYLCASSKGAGYEQYFGPGTRLTVT.

The chain has TRBV5-1 and TRBJ2-6; 9 nucleotides match TRBD1. CDR3 length equals 18 residues. Germline-derived CDR1 and CDR2 are SGHRS and YFSETQ. Trimming took 4 bases from V and 0 from J; bases not matched to a gene: 8. The CDR3 loop is CASSAWTGVFSGANVLTF. The CDR3 nucleotides are TGCGCCAGCAGCGCGTGGACAGGGGTCTTCTCTGGGGCCAACGTCCTGACTTTC.

CDR3 residues: CASSPQRGSYNEQFF. DNA for the CDR3: TGTGCCAGCAGCCCTCAACGGGGCTCCTACAATGAGCAGTTCTTC. The chain uses TRBV7-9 and TRBJ2-1, with a tentative D call TRBD2 (5 bases). The CDR3 spans 15 residues. Germline CDR1 is SEHNR and CDR2 is FQNEAQ (reference sequence). Between the trimmed V and J ends, which lost 5 bases and 0 bases, there was a span of 11 bases.